The T cell receptor beta chain described here comes from a study of CD8 T cells in Susac syndrome. General study results and limits: The TCR sequencing and HLA analysis in the study involved a relatively small number of individuals, as the study acknowledged.

Controls were healthy donors chosen to match patients in age and sex. RNA amounts of about 0.5 to 1 ug underwent reverse transcription with random hexamers. The authors amplified TCR beta CDR3 across 54 Vbeta and 13 Jbeta using immunoSEQ multiplex PCR. A single record per CDR3 protein comes from TCRdb applying MiXCR to the immunoSEQ multiplex PCR reads. Here the sample spans about 200,000 distinct CDR3 sequences, 90% to 95% being singletons. Germline V lookup: CDR1 LGHDT, CDR2 YNNKEL (reference sequence). The CDR3 covers 15 residues. V was pared by 3 bases and J by 4 bases, with 15 bases between. A note on this clonotype: The antigen is unknown.

The chain employs TRBV3-1 and TRBJ2-5; D gene ambiguous. This receptor was obtained from a human donor in good health. Sequencing used CD4+ T cells from PBMCs. The CDR3: CASSHDPGTLETQYF. DNA for the CDR3: TGTGCCAGCAGCCATGATCCAGGCACCCTAGAGACCCAGTACTTC.